The present T cell receptor beta chain was sequenced within a study of T-cell reconstitution after alpha-beta-depleted transplantation in children. In this sample, this clonotype turned up a few times. The antigen is not known. Study results and caveats: T-cell counts and diversity at one year post-transplant came mainly from newly produced T cells. Reportedly, only several hundred clones from non-depleted graft cells drove alpha-beta T-cell counts at about two months. The origin of high day-60 TCRbeta diversity in some patients lay in surviving recipient T cells and thymic progenitors.

V lost 4 bases and J lost 4; bases outside the gene matches: 7. This CDR3 spans 16 amino acids. CDR1 and CDR2 (germline): SGHVS, FQNEAQ. Preparation of the TCRbeta library used unique molecular identifiers. In TCRdb, the PCR reads were re-called with MiXCR into one record per CDR3 protein. The sample carries about 250,000 distinct CDR3 sequences, under 30% recorded once. The chain combines TRBV7-8 with TRBJ2-1; 10 positions agree with TRBD2. The clonotype was recovered from a female patient between 2 and 15 years old who had a stem cell transplant for congenital amegakaryocytic thrombocytopenia, so the T cells may come from the graft donor. The source was PBMCs, mostly from graft donor cells, collected 360 days after TCRalphabeta/CD19-depleted stem cell transplant. CDR3 residues: CASSSKGTSEYNEQFF. The CDR3 DNA sequence: TGTGCCAGCAGCTCAAAGGGGACTAGCGAGTACAATGAGCAGTTCTTC.